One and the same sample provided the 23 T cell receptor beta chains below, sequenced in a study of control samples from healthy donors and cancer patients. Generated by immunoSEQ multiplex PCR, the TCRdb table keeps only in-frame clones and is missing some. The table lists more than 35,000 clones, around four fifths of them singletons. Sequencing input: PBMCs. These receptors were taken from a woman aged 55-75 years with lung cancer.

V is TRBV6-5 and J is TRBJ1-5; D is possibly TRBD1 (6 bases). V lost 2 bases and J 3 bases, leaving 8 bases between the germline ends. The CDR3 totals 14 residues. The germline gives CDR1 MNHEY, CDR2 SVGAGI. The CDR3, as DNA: TGTGCCAGCAGTTACGGGGGCTACAATCAGCCCCAGCATTTT. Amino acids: CASSYGGYNQPQHF.

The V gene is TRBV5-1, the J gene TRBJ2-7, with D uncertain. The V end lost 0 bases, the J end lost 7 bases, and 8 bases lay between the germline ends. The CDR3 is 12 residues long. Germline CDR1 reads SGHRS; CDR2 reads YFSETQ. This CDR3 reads CASSLAGDEQYF. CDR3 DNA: TGCGCCAGCAGCTTGGCCGGAGATGAGCAGTACTTC. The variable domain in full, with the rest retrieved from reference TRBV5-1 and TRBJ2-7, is KAGVTQTPRYLIKTRGQQVTLSCSPISGHRSVSWYQQTPGQGLQFLFEYFSETQRNKGNFPGRFSGRQFSNSRSEMNVSTLELGDSALYLCASSLAGDEQYFGPGTRLTVT.

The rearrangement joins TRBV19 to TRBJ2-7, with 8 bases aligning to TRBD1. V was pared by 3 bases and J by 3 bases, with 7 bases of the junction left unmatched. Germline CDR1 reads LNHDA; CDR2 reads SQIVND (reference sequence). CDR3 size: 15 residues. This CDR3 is CASSIDRGTYYEQYF. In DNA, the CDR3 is TGTGCCAGTAGTATCGACAGGGGAACTTACTACGAGCAGTACTTC.

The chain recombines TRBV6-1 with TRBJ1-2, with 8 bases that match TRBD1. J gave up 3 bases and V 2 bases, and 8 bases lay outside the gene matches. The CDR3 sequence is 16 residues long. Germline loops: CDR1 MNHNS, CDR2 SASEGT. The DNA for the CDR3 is TGTGCCAGCAGTGAAAAGCAGGGGGCGTGGTACTATGGCTACACCTTC. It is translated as CASSEKQGAWYYGYTF.

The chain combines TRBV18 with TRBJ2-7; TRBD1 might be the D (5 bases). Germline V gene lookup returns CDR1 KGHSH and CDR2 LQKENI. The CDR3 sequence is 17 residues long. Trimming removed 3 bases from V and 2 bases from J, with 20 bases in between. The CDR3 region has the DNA TGTGCCAGCTCACCCCCCAGGGAAGATTTGGACCCCTACGAGCAGTACTTC. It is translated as CASSPPREDLDPYEQYF.

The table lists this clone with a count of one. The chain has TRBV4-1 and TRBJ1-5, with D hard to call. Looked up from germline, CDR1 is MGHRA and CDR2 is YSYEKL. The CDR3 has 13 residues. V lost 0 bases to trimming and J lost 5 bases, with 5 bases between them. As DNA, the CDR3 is TGCGCCAGCAGCCAAGATGGGGATCAGCCCCAGCATTTT. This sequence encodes CASSQDGDQPQHF.

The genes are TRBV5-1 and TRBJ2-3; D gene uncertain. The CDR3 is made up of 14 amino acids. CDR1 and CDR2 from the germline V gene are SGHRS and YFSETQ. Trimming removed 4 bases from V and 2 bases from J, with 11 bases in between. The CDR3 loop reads CASSVGHPTDTQYF. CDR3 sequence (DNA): TGCGCCAGCAGCGTGGGCCACCCCACAGATACGCAGTATTTT.

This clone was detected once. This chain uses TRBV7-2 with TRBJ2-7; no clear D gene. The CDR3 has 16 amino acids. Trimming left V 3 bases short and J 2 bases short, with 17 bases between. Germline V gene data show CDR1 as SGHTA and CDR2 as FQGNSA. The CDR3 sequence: CASSFKTATTTYEQYF. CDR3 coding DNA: TGTGCCAGCAGCTTTAAGACTGCAACGACCACCTACGAGCAGTACTTC.

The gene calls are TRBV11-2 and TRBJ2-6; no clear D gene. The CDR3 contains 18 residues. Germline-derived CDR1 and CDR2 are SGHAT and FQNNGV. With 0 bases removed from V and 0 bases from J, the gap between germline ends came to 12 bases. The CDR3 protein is CASSLDSRTYSGANVLTF. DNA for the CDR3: TGTGCCAGCAGCTTAGACAGCCGAACGTACTCTGGGGCCAACGTCCTGACTTTC.

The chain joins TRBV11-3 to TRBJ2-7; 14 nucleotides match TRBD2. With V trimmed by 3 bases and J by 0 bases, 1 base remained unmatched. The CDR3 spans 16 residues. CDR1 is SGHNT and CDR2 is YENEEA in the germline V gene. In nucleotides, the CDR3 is TGTGCCAGCAGCTTCGGACTAGCGGGAGGCTCCTACGAGCAGTACTTC. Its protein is CASSFGLAGGSYEQYF. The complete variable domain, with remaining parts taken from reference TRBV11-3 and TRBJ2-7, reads EAGVVQSPRYKIIEKKQPVAFWCNPISGHNTLYWYLQNLGQGPELLIRYENEEAVDDSQLPKDRFSAERLKGVDSTLKIQPAELGDSAVYLCASSFGLAGGSYEQYFGPGTRLTVT.

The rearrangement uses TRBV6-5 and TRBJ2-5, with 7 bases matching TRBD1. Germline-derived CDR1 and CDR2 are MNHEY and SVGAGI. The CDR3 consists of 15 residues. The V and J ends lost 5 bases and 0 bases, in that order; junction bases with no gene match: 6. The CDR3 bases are TGTGCCAGCAGTCGGACAGGAGGAGACCAAGAGACCCAGTACTTC. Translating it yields CASSRTGGDQETQYF.

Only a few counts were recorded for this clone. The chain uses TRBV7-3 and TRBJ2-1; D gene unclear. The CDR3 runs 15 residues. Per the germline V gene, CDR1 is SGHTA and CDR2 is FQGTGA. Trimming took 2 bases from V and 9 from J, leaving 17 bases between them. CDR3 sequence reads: CASSLGIGPKTEQFF. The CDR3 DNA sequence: TGTGCCAGCAGCTTAGGGATCGGCCCCAAGACTGAGCAGTTCTTC.

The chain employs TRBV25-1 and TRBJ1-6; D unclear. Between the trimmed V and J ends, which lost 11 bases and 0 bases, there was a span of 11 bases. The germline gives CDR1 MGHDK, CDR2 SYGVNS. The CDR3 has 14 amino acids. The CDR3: CACRSSSYNSPLHF. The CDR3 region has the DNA TGTGCCTGCCGCAGCAGCTCCTATAATTCACCCCTCCACTTT.

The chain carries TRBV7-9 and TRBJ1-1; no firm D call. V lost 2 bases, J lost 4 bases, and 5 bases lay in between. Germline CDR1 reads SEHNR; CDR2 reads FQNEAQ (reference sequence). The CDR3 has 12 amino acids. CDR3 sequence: CASSLWGTEAFF. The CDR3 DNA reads TGTGCCAGCAGCTTATGGGGCACTGAAGCTTTCTTT. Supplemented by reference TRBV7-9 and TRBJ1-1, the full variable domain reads DTGVSQNPRHKITKRGQNVTFRCDPISEHNRLYWYRQTLGQGPEFLTYFQNEAQLEKSRLLSDRFSAERPKGSFSTLEIQRTEQGDSAMYLCASSLWGTEAFFGQGTRLTVV.

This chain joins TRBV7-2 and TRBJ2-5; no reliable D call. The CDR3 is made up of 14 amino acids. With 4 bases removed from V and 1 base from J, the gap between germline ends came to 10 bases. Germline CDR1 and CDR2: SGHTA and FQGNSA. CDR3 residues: CASSSRRRQETQYF. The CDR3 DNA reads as TGTGCCAGCAGCTCCAGACGGCGCCAAGAGACCCAGTACTTC.

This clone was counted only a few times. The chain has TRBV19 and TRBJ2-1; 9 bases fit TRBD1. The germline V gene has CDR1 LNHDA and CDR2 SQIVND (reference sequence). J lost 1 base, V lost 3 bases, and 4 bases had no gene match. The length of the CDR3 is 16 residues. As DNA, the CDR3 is TGTGCCAGTAGTATGTCCGGGACAGGGTCCTACAATGAGCAGTTCTTC. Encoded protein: CASSMSGTGSYNEQFF.

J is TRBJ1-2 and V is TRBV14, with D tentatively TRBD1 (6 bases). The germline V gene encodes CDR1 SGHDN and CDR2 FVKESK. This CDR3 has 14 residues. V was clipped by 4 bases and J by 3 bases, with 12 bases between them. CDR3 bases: TGTGCCAGCAGCCCCCCGGGGGCTCACTATGGCTACACCTTC. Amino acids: CASSPPGAHYGYTF.

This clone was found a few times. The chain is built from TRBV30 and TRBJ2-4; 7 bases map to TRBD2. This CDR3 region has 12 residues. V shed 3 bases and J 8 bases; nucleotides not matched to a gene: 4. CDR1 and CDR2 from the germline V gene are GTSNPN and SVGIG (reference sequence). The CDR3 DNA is TGTGCCTGGAGCGGCAGCGGGGACATTCAGTACTTC. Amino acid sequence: CAWSGSGDIQYF.

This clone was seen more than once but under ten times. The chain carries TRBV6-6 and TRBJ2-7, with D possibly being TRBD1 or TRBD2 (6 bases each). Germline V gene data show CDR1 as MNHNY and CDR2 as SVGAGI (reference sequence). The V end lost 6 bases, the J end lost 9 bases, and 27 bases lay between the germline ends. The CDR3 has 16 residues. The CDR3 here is CASSRRGAPSSGGQYF. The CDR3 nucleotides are TGTGCCAGCAGCCGAAGGGGGGCCCCGTCCTCAGGAGGGCAGTACTTC.

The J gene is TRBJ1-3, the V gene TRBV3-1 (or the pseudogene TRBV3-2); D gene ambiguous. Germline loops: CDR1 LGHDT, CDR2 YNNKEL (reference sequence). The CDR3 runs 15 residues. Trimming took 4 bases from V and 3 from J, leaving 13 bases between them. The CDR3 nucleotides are TGTGCCAGCAGCCCCTTAGGCAGCTATGGAAACACCATATATTTT. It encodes CASSPLGSYGNTIYF.

The CDR3 nucleotides are TGTGCCAGCAGCCCCAGTTATGCCGGGGAGCTGTTTTTT. It translates to CASSPSYAGELFF. The rearrangement uses TRBV7-3 and TRBJ2-2, with unresolved D. V was cut by 5 bases and J by 6 bases, with 10 bases left in between. Germline V gene data show CDR1 as SGHTA and CDR2 as FQGTGA. CDR3 length equals 13 residues. Complete variable domain (other parts from reference TRBV7-3 and TRBJ2-2): GAGVSQTPSNKVTEKGKYVELRCDPISGHTALYWYRQSLGQGPEFLIYFQGTGAADDSGLPNDRFFAVRPEGSVSTLKIQRTERGDSAVYLCASSPSYAGELFFGEGSRLTVL.

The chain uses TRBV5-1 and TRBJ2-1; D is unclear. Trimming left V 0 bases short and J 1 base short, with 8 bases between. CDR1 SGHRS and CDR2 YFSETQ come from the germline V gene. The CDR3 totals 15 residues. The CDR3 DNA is TGCGCCAGCAGCTTGGGAGCGCTTTCCTACAATGAGCAGTTCTTC. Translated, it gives CASSLGALSYNEQFF.

This CDR3 is CASSHNPRTSLFSPLHF. The CDR3 DNA is TGCGCCAGCAGCCATAACCCTAGGACATCCCTTTTTTCACCCCTCCACTTT. This chain links TRBV4-1 with TRBJ1-6; D is perhaps TRBD1 (5 bases). The CDR3 totals 17 residues. The germline gives CDR1 MGHRA, CDR2 YSYEKL. V was clipped by 3 bases and J by 9 bases, with 21 bases between them.